The 19 T cell receptor beta chains below come from one sample, sequenced in a study of CD8+CD57+ T cells in acquired aplastic anemia. Genomic DNA templated the TCR beta VDJ and CDR3 profiling. TCRdb reanalysed the reads using MiXCR and keeps one entry per CDR3 protein. The sample has about 220,000 distinct CDR3 sequences; 30% to 35% are singletons. What was sequenced was sorted CD4+, CD8+, or CD8+CD57+ T cells (not recorded which) from PBMCs. These receptors were collected from a human donor in good health, serving as a control.

In its sample, this clonotype was seen many times. The rearrangement links TRBV20-1 to TRBJ1-3; D is possibly TRBD1 (5 bases). V was clipped by 6 bases and J by 0 bases, with 9 bases between them. The CDR3 loop spans 13 amino acids. CDR1 is DFQATT and CDR2 is SNEGSKA in the germline V gene (reference sequence). The CDR3 is CSAFDSSGNTIYF. As DNA, the CDR3 is TGCAGTGCCTTTGACAGCTCTGGAAACACCATATATTTT.

This clonotype occurred many times. The rearrangement uses TRBV2 and TRBJ1-2, with D perhaps matching TRBD1 (5 bases). Trimming shortened V by 0 bases and J by 8 bases, and 10 bases separated the two germline ends. The length of the CDR3 is 13 residues. Germline loops: CDR1 SNHLY, CDR2 FYNNEI. The DNA for the CDR3 is TGTGCCAGCAGTGAAGCCCCAAAGGGGGGCTACACCTTC. It yields the protein CASSEAPKGGYTF.

The table lists this clonotype with many counts. The gene calls are TRBV19 and TRBJ2-3; no firm D call. CDR3 length: 14 residues. CDR1 is LNHDA and CDR2 is SQIVND in the germline V gene (reference sequence). The V end lost 3 bases, the J end lost 0 bases, and 7 bases lay between the germline ends. CDR3 sequence (DNA): TGTGCCAGTAGTATGCTGCAGAGCACAGATACGCAGTATTTT. Residues: CASSMLQSTDTQYF. The whole variable domain, filled in from reference TRBV19 and TRBJ2-3, reads DGGITQSPKYLFRKEGQNVTLSCEQNLNHDAMYWYRQDPGQGLRLIYYSQIVNDFQKGDIAEGYSVSREKKESFPLTVTSAQKNPTAFYLCASSMLQSTDTQYFGPGTRLTVL.

This clonotype has at least ten counts. V gene TRBV28 combines with J gene TRBJ1-2, with D possibly matching TRBD1 (5 bases). The CDR3 runs 12 residues. In germline, CDR1 is MDHEN, CDR2 SYDVKM. V was pared by 10 bases and J by 5 bases, with 14 bases between. As DNA, the CDR3 is TGTGCCACCACGGGGGGGGAGTATGGCTACACCTTC. It yields the protein CATTGGEYGYTF.

The genes are TRBV18 and TRBJ1-1; 8 positions match TRBD1. CDR1 and CDR2 (germline): KGHSH, LQKENI. Trimming at V came to 3 bases and at J to 4 bases, leaving 4 bases not matched to a gene. The CDR3 extends over 14 amino acids. The CDR3 reads CASSPETGATEAFF. In nucleotides, the CDR3 is TGTGCCAGCTCACCCGAGACAGGGGCCACTGAAGCTTTCTTT.

The gene calls are TRBV6-1 and TRBJ2-5; TRBD2 matches 12 bases. Trimming at V came to 6 bases and at J to 2 bases, leaving 16 bases not matched to a gene. Looked up from germline, CDR1 is MNHNS and CDR2 is SASEGT. The CDR3 runs 19 residues. CDR3 loop: CASRQGLAGGEQYQETQYF. The CDR3 region has the DNA TGTGCCAGCAGACAGGGACTAGCGGGTGGCGAGCAGTATCAAGAGACCCAGTACTTC.

For this clonotype: A clone one base away is much larger, so this may be a read error. The chain has TRBV7-2 and TRBJ2-5, with a possible D match to TRBD2 (5 bases). The length of the CDR3 is 14 residues. Germline-derived CDR1 and CDR2 are SGHTA and FQGNSA. CDR3: CASSLYRGQGTQYF. The CDR3 DNA reads TGTGCCAGCAGCTTATATCGGGGTCAAGGGACCCAGTACTTC. Full variable domain (rest looked up from reference TRBV7-2 and TRBJ2-5): GAGVSQSPSNKVTEKGKDVELRCDPISGHTALYWYRQSLGQGLEFLIYFQGNSAPDKSGLPSDRFSAERTGGSVSTLTIQRTQQEDSAVYLCASSLYRGQGTQYFGPGTRLLVL.

In this sample, this clonotype turned up a few times. The chain joins TRBV27 to TRBJ2-7; 7 nucleotides agree with TRBD1. Unmatched junction bases numbered 4, after V lost 2 bases and J lost 3 bases. This CDR3 region has 14 residues. Per germline, CDR1 MNHEY and CDR2 SMNVEV (reference sequence). The CDR3 coding sequence is TGTGCCAGCAGTTTAGGTCCAGGGGGCTACGAGCAGTACTTC. It encodes CASSLGPGGYEQYF.

Many counts were recorded for this clonotype. V and J are TRBV20-1 and TRBJ2-1, with D possibly matching TRBD1 (5 bases). Trimming removed 6 bases from V and 5 bases from J, with 17 bases in between. The CDR3 loop spans 14 amino acids. Germline V gene data show CDR1 as DFQATT and CDR2 as SNEGSKA (reference sequence). The CDR3: CSAEDSSLHNEQFF. For the CDR3, the DNA is TGCAGTGCGGAAGACAGTTCACTTCACAATGAGCAGTTCTTC.

The J gene is TRBJ1-2, the V gene TRBV4-3, with 9 positions matching TRBD1. The CDR3 runs to 17 residues. The V gene end was trimmed by 1 base and the J gene end by 8 bases; junction bases not matched to a gene: 14. Germline V gene sequence: CDR1 LGHNA, CDR2 YSLEER. CDR3 amino acids: CASSQGGFVRTGDGYTF. CDR3 nucleotides: TGCGCCAGCAGCCAAGGAGGATTTGTTAGGACAGGGGACGGCTACACCTTC.

This clonotype was recorded at least ten times. This chain uses TRBV29-1 with TRBJ2-5; TRBD2 aligns across 8 bases. The CDR3 is 17 residues long. Per the germline V gene, CDR1 is SQVTM and CDR2 is ANQGSEA. The V gene end was trimmed by 0 bases and the J gene end by 2 bases; junction bases not matched to a gene: 11. The CDR3 is CSVEDVSGRGEQETQYF. The CDR3 DNA follows: TGCAGCGTTGAAGACGTGAGCGGGAGAGGGGAACAAGAGACCCAGTACTTC.

The sample holds many counts of this clonotype. The chain uses TRBV20-1 and TRBJ1-1; no clear D. V lost 4 bases, J lost 0 bases, and 3 bases lay in between. Germline V gives CDR1 DFQATT, CDR2 SNEGSKA (reference sequence). The CDR3 is 11 amino acids. CDR3: CSANVNTEAFF. The DNA for the CDR3 is TGCAGTGCTAATGTGAACACTGAAGCTTTCTTT.

In its sample, this clonotype was seen a few times. The chain joins TRBV6-1 to TRBJ1-2; TRBD1 is a possible D gene (6 bases). Trimming pared 6 bases from V and 8 bases from J, leaving 19 bases between. This CDR3 has 14 residues. Germline lookup yields CDR1 MNHNS and CDR2 SASEGT. The CDR3 loop reads CASSSPRGAPGYTF. CDR3 in DNA: TGTGCCAGCAGCTCCCCTAGGGGGGCGCCAGGCTACACCTTC.

This clonotype has just a few counts. V usage is TRBV11-2 and J usage is TRBJ2-1; D possibly corresponds to TRBD2 (7 bases). The CDR3 spans 18 residues. Germline V lookup: CDR1 SGHAT, CDR2 FQNNGV. V shed 3 bases and J shed 6 bases, with 24 bases lying between them. The CDR3 sequence: CASSFSGWGREKFNEQFF. The DNA of the CDR3 is TGTGCCAGCAGCTTCTCTGGGTGGGGGCGGGAGAAGTTCAATGAGCAGTTCTTC.

The rearrangement joins TRBV29-1 to TRBJ1-2, with TRBD1 as a possible D gene (5 bases). This CDR3 is 12 amino acids long. The V gene's germline CDR1 is SQVTM and CDR2 ANQGSEA. The germline V and J ends were trimmed by 6 bases and 6 bases, with 14 bases remaining between them. CDR3 amino acids: CSVRRGLDGYTF. The CDR3 bases are TGCAGCGTGCGGAGGGGCTTAGATGGCTACACCTTC.

The rearrangement uses TRBV19 and TRBJ1-6; D is possibly TRBD1 (6 bases). The V and J ends lost 6 bases and 7 bases respectively, with 22 bases between them. The germline V gene encodes CDR1 LNHDA and CDR2 SQIVND (reference sequence). The CDR3 is 17 residues long. The CDR3 protein is CASSPDRQPLRNSPLHF. In DNA, the CDR3 is TGTGCCAGTAGCCCAGACAGGCAACCCCTTCGGAATTCACCCCTCCACTTT.

This clonotype was seen ten or more times. V and J are TRBV29-1 and TRBJ2-3; D perhaps matches TRBD1 (5 bases). Germline CDR1 is SQVTM and CDR2 is ANQGSEA. The germline V and J ends were trimmed by 4 bases and 2 bases, with 10 bases remaining between them. This CDR3 has 13 residues. CDR3 protein: CSVGAGNTDTQYF. The CDR3 nucleotides are TGCAGCGTTGGGGCAGGGAACACAGATACGCAGTATTTT.

V and J are TRBV11-1 and TRBJ2-1; a possible D gene is TRBD1 (7 bases). Germline CDR1 reads SGHAT; CDR2 reads FQDESV (reference sequence). CDR3 size: 17 residues. V was trimmed by 3 bases and J by 0 bases, leaving 15 bases between them. The CDR3 coding sequence is TGTGCCAGCAGCTTCGGGAGACAGGGCAGCTCCTACAATGAGCAGTTCTTC. Its translation is CASSFGRQGSSYNEQFF. The variable domain in full, with the rest retrieved from reference TRBV11-1 and TRBJ2-1, is EAEVAQSPRYKITEKSQAVAFWCDPISGHATLYWYRQILGQGPELLVQFQDESVVDDSQLPKDRFSAERLKGVDSTLKIQPAELGDSAMYLCASSFGRQGSSYNEQFFGPGTRLTVL.

Comment on this clonotype: Here the CDR3 omits its conserved ending phenylalanine or tryptophan, so a read error is the likely source. The chain recombines TRBV7-4 with TRBJ2-1; D gene uncertain. Trimming left V 0 bases short and J 0 bases short, with 12 bases between. Germline V lookup: CDR1 SGHVT, CDR2 SQSDAQ. The length of the CDR3 is 17 residues. For the CDR3, the DNA is TGTGCCAGCAGCTTAGCTTCTCTATCGAGCTCCTACAATGAGCAGTTCCTC. Protein sequence: CASSLASLSSSYNEQFL.